The clone carrying this T cell receptor beta chain has just a few counts. Clones were read by immunoSEQ multiplex PCR, and TCRdb kept only the in-frame ones, dropping some. Among about 2.4 million clones listed, approximately 93% were seen once. V was clipped by 6 bases and J by 0 bases, with 8 bases between them. Germline V gene data show CDR1 as SNHLY and CDR2 as FYNNEI. The CDR3 has 14 amino acids. The data were taken from a study of shared clonotypes between healthy human individuals. The study separated CD4+ cells into CD45RA+ naive and CD45RA-negative memory subsets. The TCR comes from a man younger than 35 in good health. Some clones in this sample may be carry-over from other donors' samples. Sample: naive CD4+ T cells from PBMCs. Documented subset: CD45RA+ positively selected. This rearrangement joins TRBV2 to TRBJ1-4, with D uncertain. The CDR3 loop is CASRDGATNEKLFF. CDR3 DNA: TGTGCCAGCAGGGACGGTGCAACTAATGAAAAACTGTTTTTT.